The 22 T cell receptor beta chains below were found in one sample sequenced in a study of blood T cell repertoires in COVID-19. Sequenced by immunoSEQ multiplex PCR; TCRdb stores in-frame clones only, minus some. The data contain fewer than 250,000 clones, approximately 88% of them singletons. Sequences were obtained from PBMCs or T cells enriched from blood (not recorded which). Receptors originate from a woman aged 30 to 39 with acute COVID-19.

The chain has TRBV3-1 (or the pseudogene TRBV3-2) and TRBJ2-3; 7 positions match TRBD1. Germline V gene lookup returns CDR1 LGHDT and CDR2 YNNKEL (reference sequence). V lost 4 bases, J lost 1 base, and 11 bases stayed unmatched. The CDR3 has 17 residues. The CDR3 spells CASSLPQGSARTDTQYF. The CDR3 nucleotides read TGTGCCAGCAGCCTCCCACAGGGGTCGGCCCGCACAGATACGCAGTATTTT.

This clone has a single count. The genes are TRBV7-2 and TRBJ1-4, with 7 bases that match TRBD1. The germline gives CDR1 SGHTA, CDR2 FQGNSA. CDR3 length equals 15 residues. Trimming took 4 bases from V and 5 from J; bases not matched to a gene: 7. The CDR3 region has the DNA TGTGCCAGCAGCTCAAGACAGGGCCTGAATGAAAAACTGTTTTTT. It translates to CASSSRQGLNEKLFF.

This chain joins TRBV29-1 and TRBJ2-3; perhaps TRBD2 as D (6 bases). CDR3 length: 11 amino acids. Per the germline V gene, CDR1 is SQVTM and CDR2 is ANQGSEA. The V and J ends lost 6 bases and 5 bases respectively, with 9 bases between them. DNA of the CDR3: TGCAGCGTCACGCGGGGAGATACGCAGTATTTT. The encoded protein is CSVTRGDTQYF.

The chain couples TRBV5-6 to TRBJ1-1, with a tentative D call TRBD1 (5 bases). The ends were cut back, 2 bases at V and 0 bases at J, with 14 bases in the middle. Germline CDR1 and CDR2: SGHDT and YYEEEE. This CDR3 is 16 amino acids long. The CDR3, as DNA: TGTGCCAGCAGCTTCGGAGTGACAGTTGTGAACACTGAAGCTTTCTTT. Translating gives CASSFGVTVVNTEAFF.

The chain's CDR3 is CASSLAASGTQETQYF. CDR3 coding DNA: TGCGCCAGCAGCTTGGCGGCTAGCGGGACTCAAGAGACCCAGTACTTC. V gene TRBV5-1 combines with J gene TRBJ2-5; 9 bases align to TRBD2. CDR3 length: 16 residues. V trimming: 0 bases; J trimming: 2 bases; junction bases outside the gene matches: 5. Germline CDR1 SGHRS, CDR2 YFSETQ.

This clone was observed a few times. This chain links TRBV10-2 with TRBJ1-4, with D maybe TRBD1 (6 bases). CDR3 length: 13 residues. V gave up 6 bases and J gave up 5 bases, with 10 bases separating them. Germline V CDR1 and CDR2: WSHSY, SAAADI. The CDR3 DNA follows: TGCGCCAGCAGACTCCAGGGGAATGAAAAACTGTTTTTT. This sequence encodes CASRLQGNEKLFF.

V usage is TRBV27 and J usage is TRBJ2-1, with 7 bases matching TRBD2. Germline-derived CDR1 and CDR2 are MNHEY and SMNVEV (reference sequence). CDR3 length: 16 amino acids. After removal of 0 bases from V and 4 bases from J, the junction contained 6 bases not matched to a gene. Here the CDR3 DNA reads TGTGCCAGCAGTTTATCGGGACTAACTACTTACAATGAGCAGTTCTTC. This encodes CASSLSGLTTYNEQFF.

The V and J genes are TRBV5-6 and TRBJ1-3; D is undetermined. Germline V CDR1 and CDR2: SGHDT, YYEEEE. V was trimmed by 0 bases and J by 1 base, leaving 17 bases between them. This CDR3 spans 18 amino acids. The CDR3 DNA sequence: TGTGCCAGCAGCTTGGTACGGTACCTCTCTCCTTCTGGAAACACCATATATTTT. It encodes CASSLVRYLSPSGNTIYF.

This chain uses TRBV2 with TRBJ2-1; 10 bases match TRBD2. The CDR3 loop spans 13 amino acids. After removal of 5 bases from V and 9 bases from J, the junction contained 4 bases not matched to a gene. CDR1 and CDR2 from the germline V gene are SNHLY and FYNNEI. In DNA form, the CDR3 reads TGTGCCAGCAGTAGGTCTAGCGGGGGTGAGCAGTTCTTC. Translated, it gives CASSRSSGGEQFF.

The chain joins TRBV19 to TRBJ1-1, with 7 positions matching TRBD1. Losses at the gene ends were 8 bases for V and 2 bases for J; bases not matched to a gene: 5. This CDR3 has 13 amino acids. CDR1 and CDR2 from the germline V gene are LNHDA and SQIVND (reference sequence). The DNA of the CDR3 is TGTGCCAGTGGGGACAGATCTAACACTGAAGCTTTCTTT. Protein product: CASGDRSNTEAFF.

The V call is TRBV5-1, the J call TRBJ1-2; D gene ambiguous. Germline CDR1 and CDR2: SGHRS and YFSETQ. The CDR3 runs 13 residues. Trimming cost V 1 base and J 2 bases, with 6 bases left between them. CDR3 DNA sequence: TGCGCCAGCAGCTTGACAAACAACTATGGCTACACCTTC. It codes for CASSLTNNYGYTF.

The chain joins TRBV29-1 to TRBJ2-3; D unresolved. Germline V gene data show CDR1 as SQVTM and CDR2 as ANQGSEA. The ends were cut back, 2 bases at V and 5 bases at J, with 8 bases in the middle. The length of the CDR3 is 12 residues. CDR3 DNA sequence: TGCAGCGTTGAATCGGGTAGAGATACGCAGTATTTT. Translating it yields CSVESGRDTQYF.

In this sample, this clone turned up once. CDR3 sequence reads: CASSLDTYYEQYF. Here the CDR3 DNA reads TGTGCCAGCAGCTTGGACACGTACTACGAGCAGTACTTC. V usage is TRBV13 and J usage is TRBJ2-7, with D possibly matching TRBD1 (5 bases). CDR1 PRHDT and CDR2 FYEKMQ come from the germline V gene (reference sequence). The CDR3 contains 13 residues. Trimming took off 3 bases at V and 3 bases at J, with 9 bases between the two ends. Combining the CDR3 with reference TRBV13 and TRBJ2-7 gives the whole variable domain AAGVIQSPRHLIKEKRETATLKCYPIPRHDTVYWYQQGPGQDPQFLISFYEKMQSDKGSIPDRFSAQQFSDYHSELNMSSLELGDSALYFCASSLDTYYEQYFGPGTRLTVT.

V usage is TRBV7-2 and J usage is TRBJ2-5; 7 nucleotides align to TRBD2. CDR1 and CDR2 from the germline V gene are SGHTA and FQGNSA. This CDR3 has 18 residues. Trimming at V came to 1 base and at J to 0 bases, leaving 11 bases not matched to a gene. DNA for the CDR3: TGTGCCAGCAGCTTAGGTGTAAGGCTAGCGGCTTACCAAGAGACCCAGTACTTC. As protein: CASSLGVRLAAYQETQYF.

The J gene is TRBJ1-1, the V gene TRBV5-6, with 10 positions matching TRBD1. Trimming at V came to 4 bases and at J to 6 bases, leaving 9 bases not matched to a gene. The CDR3 consists of 15 residues. The germline V gene has CDR1 SGHDT and CDR2 YYEEEE. The CDR3 loop reads CASSPGQGLEPEAFF. CDR3 DNA: TGTGCCAGCAGCCCGGGACAGGGGTTGGAGCCTGAAGCTTTCTTT.

The rearrangement uses TRBV27 and TRBJ2-1; 11 positions agree with TRBD1. The CDR3 runs to 16 residues. Germline trimming cut 4 bases from V and 7 bases from J; bases unmatched to any gene: 9. Germline V gives CDR1 MNHEY, CDR2 SMNVEV (reference sequence). CDR3 DNA: TGTGCCAGCAGTTCTTGGGGGGACAGGGGGGTTAATGAGCAGTTCTTC. It yields the protein CASSSWGDRGVNEQFF.

The CDR3, as DNA: TGCGCCAGCAGCTTGGCAGCCGGTCAACAGGGGGATACGCAGTATTTT. Encoded protein: CASSLAAGQQGDTQYF. The chain combines TRBV5-1 with TRBJ2-3; 7 nucleotides line up with TRBD1. V trimming: 0 bases; J trimming: 6 bases; junction bases outside the gene matches: 10. This CDR3 is 16 amino acids long. Germline values: CDR1 SGHRS, CDR2 YFSETQ. The entire variable domain, with the rest obtained from reference TRBV5-1 and TRBJ2-3, is as follows: KAGVTQTPRYLIKTRGQQVTLSCSPISGHRSVSWYQQTPGQGLQFLFEYFSETQRNKGNFPGRFSGRQFSNSRSEMNVSTLELGDSALYLCASSLAAGQQGDTQYFGPGTRLTVL.

Regarding this clone: Other DNA sequences of this sample code for an identical CDR3. This chain links TRBV5-1 with TRBJ1-1, with TRBD1 matching 7 bases. This CDR3 has 15 residues. Germline V gives CDR1 SGHRS, CDR2 YFSETQ. The ends lost 1 base at V and 1 base at J; junction bases unmatched: 4. CDR3 sequence reads: CASSLNTGENTEAFF. For the CDR3, the DNA is TGCGCCAGCAGCTTGAACACAGGGGAGAACACTGAAGCTTTCTTT.

J is TRBJ1-3 and V is TRBV7-8; no definite D call. Germline loops: CDR1 SGHVS, CDR2 FQNEAQ. The CDR3 sequence is 14 residues long. Trimming cost V 4 bases and J 2 bases, with 9 bases left between them. CDR3 sequence: CASSSGSTGNTIYF. CDR3 coding DNA: TGTGCCAGCAGCTCCGGGAGCACTGGAAACACCATATATTTT.

This sequence joins TRBV2 and TRBJ1-5; 7 nucleotides align to TRBD1. Germline V gene sequence: CDR1 SNHLY, CDR2 FYNNEI. After removal of 3 bases from V and 7 bases from J, the junction contained 6 bases not matched to a gene. This CDR3 has 14 residues. This chain's CDR3 is CASSDRTGSQPQHF. CDR3 nucleotides: TGTGCCAGCAGTGATAGGACAGGCTCACAGCCCCAGCATTTT.

The CDR3 reads CASSPPLGLEQYF. The DNA for the CDR3 is TGTGCCAGCAGCCCCCCGTTGGGCCTCGAGCAGTACTTC. The rearrangement uses TRBV3-1 (or the pseudogene TRBV3-2) and TRBJ2-7, with D unresolved. Germline CDR1 and CDR2: LGHDT and YNNKEL (reference sequence). The V gene lost 4 bases and the J gene lost 6 bases, with 13 bases spanning the gap. The CDR3 has 13 residues.

CDR3 in amino acids: CASSSGTGVNTEAFF. CDR3 DNA sequence: TGTGCCAGCAGTTCTGGGACAGGGGTAAACACTGAAGCTTTCTTT. The chain combines TRBV27 with TRBJ1-1, with 10 nucleotides matching TRBD1. The V segment lost 4 bases and the J segment 2 bases; nucleotides outside the gene matches: 4. Germline V gives CDR1 MNHEY, CDR2 SMNVEV (reference sequence). The CDR3 loop spans 15 amino acids.